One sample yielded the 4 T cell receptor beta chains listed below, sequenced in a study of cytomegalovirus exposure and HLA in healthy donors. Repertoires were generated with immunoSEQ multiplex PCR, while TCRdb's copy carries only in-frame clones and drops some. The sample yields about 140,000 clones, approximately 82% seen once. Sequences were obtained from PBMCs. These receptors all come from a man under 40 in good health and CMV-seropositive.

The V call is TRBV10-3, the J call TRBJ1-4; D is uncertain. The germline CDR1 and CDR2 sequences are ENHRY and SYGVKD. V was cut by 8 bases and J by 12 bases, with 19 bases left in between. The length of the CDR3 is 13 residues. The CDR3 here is CAILDVGAGELFF. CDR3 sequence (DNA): TGTGCCATCCTCGACGTGGGTGCCGGAGAACTGTTTTTT.

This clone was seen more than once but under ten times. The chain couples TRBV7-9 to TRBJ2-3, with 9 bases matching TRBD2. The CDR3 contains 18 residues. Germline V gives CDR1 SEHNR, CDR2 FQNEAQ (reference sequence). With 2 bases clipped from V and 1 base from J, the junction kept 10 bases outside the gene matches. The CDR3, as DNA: TGTGCCAGCAGCTTATGGGATAGCGGGGGCACTGGCACAGATACGCAGTATTTT. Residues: CASSLWDSGGTGTDTQYF.

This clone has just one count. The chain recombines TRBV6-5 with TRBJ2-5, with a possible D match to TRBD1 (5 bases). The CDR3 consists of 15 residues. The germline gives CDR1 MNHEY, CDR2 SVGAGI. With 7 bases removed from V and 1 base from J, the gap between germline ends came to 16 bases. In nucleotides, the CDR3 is TGTGCCAGCAAAAAACTCTGGGGCTCCCAAGAGACCCAGTACTTC. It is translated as CASKKLWGSQETQYF.

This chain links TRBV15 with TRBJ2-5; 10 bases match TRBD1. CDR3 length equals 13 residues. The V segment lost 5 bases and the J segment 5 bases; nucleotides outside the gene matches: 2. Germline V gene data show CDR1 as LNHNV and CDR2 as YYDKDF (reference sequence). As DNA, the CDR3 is TGTGCCACCAGCCGGGGACAGGGGGAGACCCAGTACTTC. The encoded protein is CATSRGQGETQYF.